The 18 T cell receptor beta chains reported below all come from one sample, sequenced in a study of T cell responses to AZD1222 COVID-19 vaccine. The protocol was immunoSEQ multiplex PCR, while the TCRdb copy is restricted to in-frame clones and leaves out a portion. This sample yields 110,000 or so clones, of which roughly 86% are seen a single time; 3% belongs to the top ten. Here the sequenced sample was peripheral blood, taken 28 days after the second AZD1222 dose. The receptors originated from an adult who received the AZD1222 COVID-19 vaccine.

The gene calls are TRBV11-3 and TRBJ1-6, with no clear D. The germline V gene encodes CDR1 SGHNT and CDR2 YENEEA. This CDR3 is 15 amino acids long. The V end was cut by 1 base, the J end by 9 bases, with 13 bases between. The CDR3 reads CASSLAPGGFSPLHF. The CDR3 DNA is TGTGCCAGCAGCTTAGCCCCGGGAGGCTTTTCACCCCTCCACTTT.

The chain recombines TRBV2 with TRBJ2-3; D gene uncertain. The CDR3 consists of 11 residues. Germline V gene data show CDR1 as SNHLY and CDR2 as FYNNEI. Trimming left V 7 bases short and J 5 bases short, with 7 bases between. The CDR3 DNA sequence: TGTGCCAGCAACTGGGTAGATACGCAGTATTTT. Translating it yields CASNWVDTQYF.

CDR3 residues: CASSQGTNSNQPQHF. CDR3 bases: TGTGCCAGCTCACAAGGGACGAATAGCAATCAGCCCCAGCATTTT. The rearrangement joins TRBV18 to TRBJ1-5; weak D call: TRBD1 (5 bases). Germline values: CDR1 KGHSH, CDR2 LQKENI. Between the trimmed V and J ends, which lost 4 bases and 0 bases, there was a span of 10 bases. This CDR3 has 15 amino acids.

The chain has TRBV18 and TRBJ1-1; tentatively, D is TRBD1 (5 bases). The V gene lost 7 bases and the J gene lost 1 base, with 10 bases spanning the gap. The CDR3 contains 13 residues. Germline V gene sequence: CDR1 KGHSH, CDR2 LQKENI. CDR3 amino acids: CASLGTGNTEAFF. CDR3 DNA sequence: TGTGCCAGCTTAGGAACAGGGAACACTGAAGCTTTCTTT.

The chain employs TRBV7-2 and TRBJ2-1, with 7 bases fitting TRBD2. Unmatched junction bases numbered 6, after V lost 3 bases and J lost 7 bases. This CDR3 has 14 amino acids. The germline gives CDR1 SGHTA, CDR2 FQGNSA. The CDR3 DNA reads as TGTGCCAGCAGCTTGGGGGACTATTTTAATGAGCAGTTCTTC. Translation gives CASSLGDYFNEQFF.

The chain is built from TRBV13 and TRBJ2-3, with D perhaps being TRBD1 or TRBD2 (5 bases each). This CDR3 region has 16 residues. The V end lost 3 bases, the J end lost 2 bases, and 15 bases lay between the germline ends. Germline CDR1 reads PRHDT; CDR2 reads FYEKMQ (reference sequence). The CDR3 nucleotides read TGTGCCAGCAGCTTCCGGGACGGACGCCTCACAGATACGCAGTATTTT. Translating gives CASSFRDGRLTDTQYF. The full variable domain, completed using reference TRBV13 and TRBJ2-3, is AAGVIQSPRHLIKEKRETATLKCYPIPRHDTVYWYQQGPGQDPQFLISFYEKMQSDKGSIPDRFSAQQFSDYHSELNMSSLELGDSALYFCASSFRDGRLTDTQYFGPGTRLTVL.

The J gene is TRBJ1-2, the V gene TRBV6-1, with TRBD1 matching over 7 bases. The CDR3 has 14 amino acids. CDR1 and CDR2 (germline): MNHNS, SASEGT. V was pared by 6 bases and J by 7 bases, with 11 bases of the junction left unmatched. The CDR3 DNA reads TGTGCCAGCAGCTCTGACAGGGCTCAGGGTGGCTACACCTTC. It codes for CASSSDRAQGGYTF.

The chain uses TRBV29-1 and TRBJ2-7, with D perhaps matching TRBD1 (6 bases). The V gene's germline CDR1 is SQVTM and CDR2 ANQGSEA. The V gene lost 5 bases and the J gene lost 3 bases, with 8 bases spanning the gap. The CDR3 loop spans 11 amino acids. The CDR3 sequence: CSVSDSYEQYF. The CDR3 region has the DNA TGCAGCGTTTCGGACAGCTACGAGCAGTACTTC.

V is TRBV7-3 and J is TRBJ1-1, with 9 bases lining up with TRBD1. Germline V gene lookup returns CDR1 SGHTA and CDR2 FQGTGA. With 5 bases clipped from V and 6 bases from J, the junction kept 4 bases outside the gene matches. This CDR3 has 13 amino acids. As DNA, the CDR3 is TGTGCCAGCAGCGCCTGGACAGGGGCTGAAGCTTTCTTT. It is translated as CASSAWTGAEAFF.

The chain recombines TRBV5-6 with TRBJ2-1; no definite D call. Germline loops: CDR1 SGHDT, CDR2 YYEEEE. V shed 2 bases and J shed 0 bases, with 12 bases lying between them. The CDR3 has 16 amino acids. DNA for the CDR3: TGTGCCAGCAGCTTCGGGTATCCTGGCTCCTACAATGAGCAGTTCTTC. It is translated as CASSFGYPGSYNEQFF.

The V gene is TRBV5-1, the J gene TRBJ1-1, with D possibly TRBD1 on 5 matching bases. Trimming took 1 base from V and 0 from J, leaving 16 bases between them. Per germline, CDR1 SGHRS and CDR2 YFSETQ. This CDR3 has 17 residues. CDR3 bases: TGCGCCAGCAGCTTGTACCTAATGGGACGGCTGAACACTGAAGCTTTCTTT. As protein: CASSLYLMGRLNTEAFF.

The rearrangement joins TRBV4-1 to TRBJ2-2; tentative D call: TRBD1 (6 bases). The CDR3 length is 16 residues. The germline V gene has CDR1 MGHRA and CDR2 YSYEKL. V gave up 3 bases and J gave up 3 bases, with 14 bases separating them. CDR3 in amino acids: CASSQTDRSYTGELFF. The CDR3 DNA is TGCGCCAGCAGCCAGACCGACAGGAGCTACACCGGGGAGCTGTTTTTT.

The chain uses TRBV9 and TRBJ2-1, with a tentative D call TRBD1 (5 bases). This CDR3 has 15 residues. CDR1 is SGDLS, CDR2 YYNGEE, per germline. With 3 bases removed from V and 0 bases from J, the gap between germline ends came to 10 bases. CDR3: CASSGGPSSYNEQFF. In DNA, the CDR3 is TGTGCCAGCAGCGGGGGCCCGAGCTCCTACAATGAGCAGTTCTTC.

The chain has TRBV7-9 and TRBJ1-5, with unresolved D. V was pared by 1 base and J by 6 bases, with 4 bases between. Germline CDR1 is SEHNR and CDR2 is FQNEAQ (reference sequence). This CDR3 is built from 12 residues. CDR3 sequence (DNA): TGTGCCAGCAGCTTAGGCGGTCAGCCCCAGCATTTT. Translating gives CASSLGGQPQHF.

The V gene is TRBV4-1, the J gene TRBJ2-7; D ambiguous. Looked up from germline, CDR1 is MGHRA and CDR2 is YSYEKL. This CDR3 comprises 14 residues. V lost 4 bases, J lost 1 base, and 11 bases lay in between. CDR3 residues: CASSPVKGSYEQYF. The CDR3 DNA reads TGCGCCAGCAGCCCAGTTAAAGGGTCCTACGAGCAGTACTTC.

This clone appeared once. The chain recombines TRBV11-2 with TRBJ1-6; the D is unclear. Germline V gene lookup returns CDR1 SGHAT and CDR2 FQNNGV. The length of the CDR3 is 15 residues. The germline V and J ends were trimmed by 5 bases and 9 bases, with 17 bases remaining between them. This CDR3 reads CASSPSPRVGSPLHF. CDR3 sequence (DNA): TGTGCCAGCAGCCCATCGCCGAGGGTCGGTTCACCCCTCCACTTT.

V usage is TRBV7-2 and J usage is TRBJ2-2; D ambiguous. This CDR3 spans 13 amino acids. V dropped 4 bases and J dropped 0 bases, with 3 bases sitting between them. Germline CDR1 is SGHTA and CDR2 is FQGNSA. This CDR3 is CASSYTNTGELFF. The DNA for the CDR3 is TGTGCCAGCAGCTACACGAACACCGGGGAGCTGTTTTTT.

A note on this clone: The sample has other DNA sequences that encode this CDR3 too. The rearrangement links TRBV6-5 to TRBJ2-7, with D possibly matching TRBD1 (6 bases). This CDR3 region has 13 residues. The V end lost 4 bases, the J end lost 3 bases, and 10 bases lay between the germline ends. Germline V CDR1 and CDR2: MNHEY, SVGAGI. The chain's CDR3 is CASSLLQGYEQYF. CDR3 nucleotides: TGTGCCAGCAGTTTACTACAGGGCTACGAGCAGTACTTC.